These 26 T cell receptor beta chains originate from one sample sequenced in a study of blood T cells in healthy people across ages. The use of a sample-barcoded 5' primer and a J-beta primer mix characterized a second PCR of 7 to 11 cycles. MiXCR, run by TCRdb on the 5' RACE reads, gives a single entry per CDR3 protein. The sample has 1.6 million or so distinct CDR3 sequences; approximately 32% are singletons. The sequenced sample was blood. Receptor source: a woman aged 25 to 45 in good health.

In this sample, this clonotype turned up many times. V is TRBV30 and J is TRBJ2-3; the D is unclear. There are 12 residues in the CDR3. CDR1 and CDR2 from the germline V gene are GTSNPN and SVGIG (reference sequence). The V end lost 1 base, the J end lost 0 bases, and 2 bases lay between the germline ends. The CDR3 reads CAWSASTDTQYF. In nucleotides, the CDR3 is TGTGCCTGGAGTGCGAGCACAGATACGCAGTATTTT.

In this sample, this clonotype turned up many times. This rearrangement joins TRBV2 to TRBJ2-3, with D possibly matching TRBD2 (6 bases). Germline values: CDR1 SNHLY, CDR2 FYNNEI. This CDR3 contains 14 residues. V shed 3 bases and J shed 3 bases, with 10 bases lying between them. CDR3 residues: CASSDRGRTDTQYF. The CDR3 DNA follows: TGTGCCAGCAGTGATCGGGGGAGGACAGATACGCAGTATTTT.

This clonotype came up many times. The V gene is TRBV11-2, the J gene TRBJ2-1; 8 bases fit TRBD2. This CDR3 contains 14 residues. Germline-derived CDR1 and CDR2 are SGHAT and FQNNGV. V lost 9 bases to trimming and J lost 4 bases; unmatched junction nucleotides: 8. In DNA form, the CDR3 reads TGTGCCAGTCCGCCTGTAGCGGGATACAATGAGCAGTTCTTC. Translation: CASPPVAGYNEQFF.

The CDR3 here is CASSSNSGTSYTEAFF. In nucleotides, the CDR3 is TGTGCCAGCAGCTCTAATTCCGGGACCTCGTACACTGAAGCTTTCTTT. The chain uses TRBV12-3 or TRBV12-4 and TRBJ1-1; D may be TRBD1 (5 bases). Trimming took off 6 bases at V and 3 bases at J, with 20 bases between the two ends. The CDR3 is made up of 16 amino acids.

CDR3 DNA: TGTGCCAGCAGCTTAGTAAGGGGGTCGGGTGTTGAAGCTTTCTTT. Its translation: CASSLVRGSGVEAFF. The J gene is TRBJ1-1, the V gene TRBV7-8, with a tentative D call TRBD1 (6 bases). Germline-derived CDR1 and CDR2 are SGHVS and FQNEAQ. V was clipped by 1 base and J by 7 bases, with 16 bases between them. The CDR3 has 15 residues.

The V call is TRBV29-1, the J call TRBJ2-3; 7 nucleotides match TRBD2. The germline V gene encodes CDR1 SQVTM and CDR2 ANQGSEA. V lost 4 bases, J lost 4 bases, and 11 bases stayed unmatched. The CDR3 is 15 residues long. The CDR3, as DNA: TGCAGCGTTGTTCCTAGCGGAGGTGTGTCAGATACGCAGTATTTT. This encodes CSVVPSGGVSDTQYF.

This clonotype was seen a few times. The genes are TRBV10-3 and TRBJ2-7; 8 positions agree with TRBD2. The V and J ends lost 6 bases and 0 bases, in that order; junction bases with no gene match: 10. This CDR3 has 16 amino acids. Germline values: CDR1 ENHRY, CDR2 SYGVKD. The CDR3 DNA sequence: TGTGCCATCAGGGATGAGACTAGCGTTAGCTCCTACGAGCAGTACTTC. Its translation: CAIRDETSVSSYEQYF.

This chain uses TRBV20-1 with TRBJ2-4; D is possibly TRBD2 (5 bases). There are 16 residues in the CDR3. Per the germline V gene, CDR1 is DFQATT and CDR2 is SNEGSKA (reference sequence). Trimming cost V 0 bases and J 0 bases, with 12 bases left between them. The CDR3 nucleotides are TGCAGTGCTAGAGACCCCTCGAGGGCAGCCAAAAACATTCAGTACTTC. It translates to CSARDPSRAAKNIQYF.

This clonotype is classed as medium-sized. The chain couples TRBV4-1 to TRBJ2-7; D perhaps matches TRBD1 (6 bases). The germline V gene encodes CDR1 MGHRA and CDR2 YSYEKL. The CDR3 covers 15 residues. Trimming took 0 bases from V and 4 from J, leaving 13 bases between them. The CDR3 reads CASSQDEGVMYEQYF. The CDR3 nucleotides read TGCGCCAGCAGCCAAGACGAGGGGGTAATGTACGAGCAGTACTTC.

The table lists this clonotype with a count of one. This sequence joins TRBV6-1 and TRBJ2-1; D uncertain. This CDR3 region has 14 residues. V dropped 8 bases and J dropped 2 bases, with 13 bases sitting between them. Germline V CDR1 and CDR2: MNHNS, SASEGT. The DNA for the CDR3 is TGTGCCAGCTCATCTAGGTCACCCTACAATGAGCAGTTCTTC. Protein sequence: CASSSRSPYNEQFF.

This rearrangement joins TRBV27 to TRBJ1-6; D possibly corresponds to TRBD1 (6 bases). The CDR3 contains 15 residues. V gave up 4 bases and J gave up 7 bases, with 14 bases separating them. Germline V gene sequence: CDR1 MNHEY, CDR2 SMNVEV (reference sequence). The CDR3 protein is CASSSERTANSPLHF. CDR3 DNA: TGTGCCAGCAGTTCAGAACGGACAGCGAATTCACCCCTCCACTTT.

The rearrangement links TRBV27 to TRBJ2-1; 8 nucleotides line up with TRBD1. This CDR3 spans 11 amino acids. From germline, CDR1 is MNHEY and CDR2 SMNVEV (reference sequence). J lost 14 bases, V lost 2 bases, and 2 bases had no gene match. CDR3 sequence reads: CASSLQGAEFF. CDR3 nucleotides: TGTGCCAGCAGTTTACAGGGGGCCGAGTTCTTC.

The chain recombines TRBV6-1 with TRBJ2-1; no definite D call. V was trimmed by 3 bases and J by 8 bases, leaving 8 bases between them. CDR3 size: 12 residues. Germline V gives CDR1 MNHNS, CDR2 SASEGT. CDR3 DNA sequence: TGTGCCAGCAGTGACAGTTTCTATGAGCAGTTCTTC. Translation: CASSDSFYEQFF.

The chain is built from TRBV12-3 or TRBV12-4 and TRBJ1-5, with D perhaps matching TRBD1 (6 bases). The length of the CDR3 is 15 residues. V lost 5 bases to trimming and J lost 0 bases, with 11 bases between them. This chain's CDR3 is CASSRTDYSNQPQHF. The CDR3, as DNA: TGTGCCAGCAGTCGGACAGATTATAGCAATCAGCCCCAGCATTTT.

The sample holds a few counts of this clonotype. CDR3 nucleotides: TGTGCCAGCAGTTCCGAGTACGGGGGGCCCTACGAGCAGTACTTC. This gives the protein CASSSEYGGPYEQYF. This chain connects TRBV7-9 to TRBJ2-7, with a weak D call TRBD2 (7 bases). The ends were cut back, 6 bases at V and 2 bases at J, with 17 bases in the middle. Looked up from germline, CDR1 is SEHNR and CDR2 is FQNEAQ (reference sequence). The CDR3 is made up of 15 amino acids.

This chain uses TRBV20-1 with TRBJ2-1, with D tentatively TRBD2 (5 bases). This CDR3 region has 15 residues. Trimming removed 0 bases from V and 10 bases from J, with 19 bases in between. CDR1 DFQATT and CDR2 SNEGSKA come from the germline V gene (reference sequence). The DNA of the CDR3 is TGCAGTGCTAGAGATCATGAGGGCCCTGAATACGAGCAGTTCTTC. Translated, it gives CSARDHEGPEYEQFF.

This sequence joins TRBV6-6 and TRBJ1-2; unclear D gene. V dropped 5 bases and J dropped 5 bases, with 15 bases sitting between them. CDR1 is MNHNY, CDR2 SVGAGI, per germline (reference sequence). The CDR3 sequence is 14 residues long. The CDR3 nucleotides are TGTGCCAGCAGTCCCCGAGGCAGGTCATATGGCTACACCTTC. It yields the protein CASSPRGRSYGYTF.

The chain couples TRBV4-1 to TRBJ2-7; 7 positions match TRBD1. The V segment lost 0 bases and the J segment 0 bases; nucleotides outside the gene matches: 11. Germline CDR1 is MGHRA and CDR2 is YSYEKL. CDR3 size: 18 residues. In DNA, the CDR3 is TGCGCCAGCAGCCAAGATCCCTCAGGACAGGATCTCTCCTACGAGCAGTACTTC. This codes for CASSQDPSGQDLSYEQYF.

Many counts were recorded for this clonotype. This rearrangement joins TRBV6-5 to TRBJ2-1, with TRBD2 identical over 10 bases. Trimming removed 10 bases from V and 4 bases from J; junction bases left unmatched: 10. The CDR3 extends over 15 amino acids. Germline V gene lookup returns CDR1 MNHEY and CDR2 SVGAGI. The CDR3 spells CATSPLAGAYNEQFF. CDR3 DNA: TGTGCCACATCCCCCCTAGCGGGGGCATACAATGAGCAGTTCTTC.

The gene calls are TRBV9 and TRBJ2-3; D gene uncertain. The germline gives CDR1 SGDLS, CDR2 YYNGEE. The CDR3 runs 15 residues. Trimming stripped 0 bases from V and 0 bases from J, with 8 bases between. DNA for the CDR3: TGTGCCAGCAGCGTAGCACCGATGAGCACAGATACGCAGTATTTT. It encodes CASSVAPMSTDTQYF.

In DNA, the CDR3 is TGTGCCACCCGCACCAAGGGACAGTACACTGAAGCTTTCTTT. This encodes CATRTKGQYTEAFF. V usage is TRBV15 and J usage is TRBJ1-1; 7 bases line up with TRBD1. J was trimmed by 3 bases and V by 8 bases; bases with no gene match: 9. Germline CDR1 and CDR2: LNHNV and YYDKDF (reference sequence). The CDR3 loop spans 14 amino acids.

This chain connects TRBV3-1 to TRBJ1-4; D remains unclear. CDR1 and CDR2 (germline): LGHDT, YNNKEL (reference sequence). The CDR3 has 14 residues. V dropped 3 bases and J dropped 3 bases, with 8 bases sitting between them. CDR3 sequence (DNA): TGTGCCAGCAGCCAGGGGTTGCCTAATGAAAAACTGTTTTTT. It yields the protein CASSQGLPNEKLFF.

This clonotype was counted at least ten times. This sequence joins TRBV20-1 and TRBJ2-1; TRBD1 or TRBD2 may be the D gene (5 bases each). Germline loops: CDR1 DFQATT, CDR2 SNEGSKA (reference sequence). CDR3 length: 14 residues. Between the trimmed V and J ends, which lost 6 bases and 4 bases, there was a span of 16 bases. The CDR3, as DNA: TGCAGTGCGCGGCCGGGACCGACGTACAATGAGCAGTTCTTC. It yields the protein CSARPGPTYNEQFF.

There are a few counts of this clonotype. This rearrangement joins TRBV5-1 to TRBJ2-1; D is ambiguous. Germline loops: CDR1 SGHRS, CDR2 YFSETQ. V lost 0 bases to trimming and J lost 9 bases, with 13 bases between them. The CDR3 extends over 14 amino acids. The CDR3: CASSLEGRLTEQFF. In nucleotides, the CDR3 is TGCGCCAGCAGCTTGGAGGGCAGGTTAACTGAGCAGTTCTTC.

The rearrangement links TRBV18 to TRBJ2-1, with 10 bases lining up with TRBD2. CDR3 length: 18 residues. Germline V lookup: CDR1 KGHSH, CDR2 LQKENI. The V gene end was trimmed by 5 bases and the J gene end by 6 bases; junction bases not matched to a gene: 16. The CDR3 protein is CASSSPGLAIRGFNEQFF. The CDR3 DNA sequence: TGTGCCAGCTCATCGCCGGGACTAGCGATTCGGGGTTTCAATGAGCAGTTCTTC.

This chain links TRBV6-4 with TRBJ2-7; TRBD2 aligns across 8 bases. Germline lookup yields CDR1 MRHNA and CDR2 SNTAGT. With 2 bases clipped from V and 12 bases from J, the junction kept 9 bases outside the gene matches. The CDR3 totals 13 residues. In nucleotides, the CDR3 is TGTGCCAGCAGTGACAATACTGGTAGCGGGATGTACTTC. This codes for CASSDNTGSGMYF.